This T cell receptor beta chain was profiled in a study of technical replicates of blood from a handful of donors. V was clipped by 3 bases and J by 2 bases; unmatched bases: 7. CDR3 length equals 16 residues. Germline CDR1 MGHRA, CDR2 YSYEKL. The assay was immunoSEQ multiplex PCR, and TCRdb's table has in-frame clones only and misses some. The sample shows roughly 87,000 clones, roughly nine tenths of them seen only once. The clonotype comes from a human donor in good health. Sequencing was carried out using T cells isolated from PBMCs. The chain links TRBV4-1 to TRBJ2-5; 9 bases line up with TRBD1. Here the CDR3 reads CASSQARTGEQETQYF. In nucleotides, the CDR3 is TGCGCCAGCAGCCAGGCCAGGACAGGGGAACAAGAGACCCAGTACTTC.